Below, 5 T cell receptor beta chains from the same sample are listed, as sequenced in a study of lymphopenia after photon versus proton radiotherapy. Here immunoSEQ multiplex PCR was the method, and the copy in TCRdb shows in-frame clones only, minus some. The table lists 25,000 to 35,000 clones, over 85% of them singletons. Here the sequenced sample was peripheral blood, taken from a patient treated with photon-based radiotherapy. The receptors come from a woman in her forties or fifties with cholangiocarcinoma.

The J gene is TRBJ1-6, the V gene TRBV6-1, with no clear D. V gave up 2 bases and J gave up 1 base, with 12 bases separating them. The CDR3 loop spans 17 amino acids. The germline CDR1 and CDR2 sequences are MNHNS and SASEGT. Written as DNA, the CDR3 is TGTGCCAGCAGTGAAAAGGGTCCTGGATCCTATAATTCACCCCTCCACTTT. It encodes CASSEKGPGSYNSPLHF.

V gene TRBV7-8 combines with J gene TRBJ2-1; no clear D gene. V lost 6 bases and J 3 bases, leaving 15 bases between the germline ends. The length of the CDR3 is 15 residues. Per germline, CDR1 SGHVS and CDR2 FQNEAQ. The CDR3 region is CASRAGWVFYNEQFF. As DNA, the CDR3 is TGTGCCAGCAGAGCTGGGTGGGTGTTCTACAATGAGCAGTTCTTC.

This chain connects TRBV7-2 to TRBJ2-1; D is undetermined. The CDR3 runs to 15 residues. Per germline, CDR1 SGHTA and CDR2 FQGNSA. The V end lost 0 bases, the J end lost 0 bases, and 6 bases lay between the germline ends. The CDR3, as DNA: TGTGCCAGCAGCTTAGCGGCCAACTCCTACAATGAGCAGTTCTTC. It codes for CASSLAANSYNEQFF.

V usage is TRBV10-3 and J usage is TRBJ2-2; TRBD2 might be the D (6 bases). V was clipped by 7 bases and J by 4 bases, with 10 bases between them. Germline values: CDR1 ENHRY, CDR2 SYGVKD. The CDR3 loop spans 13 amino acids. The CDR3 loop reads CAITAGATGELFF. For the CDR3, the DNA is TGTGCCATCACAGCGGGCGCCACCGGGGAGCTGTTTTTT.

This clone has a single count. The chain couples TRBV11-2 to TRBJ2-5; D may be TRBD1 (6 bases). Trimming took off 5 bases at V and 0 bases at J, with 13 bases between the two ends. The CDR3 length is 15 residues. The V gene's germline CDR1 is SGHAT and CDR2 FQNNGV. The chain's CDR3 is CASSIPQGDQETQYF. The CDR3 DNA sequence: TGTGCCAGCAGCATACCACAGGGAGACCAAGAGACCCAGTACTTC.